This T cell receptor (beta chain) was retrieved from a study of CD8 T cells in ankylosing spondylitis. Broader study findings: Those disease-linked clones were CD8+; they were also relatively rare in peripheral blood. Characteristic of ankylosing spondylitis blood, it appeared, was a TCR beta motif comprising about eight highly homologous variants. Prior literature has documented some motif variants in synovial fluid and blood from reactive arthritis. Matched synovial fluid from ankylosing spondylitis patients was reported to be enriched for disease-linked clones.

This clonotype was seen a handful of times. The antigen is undetermined. The germline gene is not matched at one end of the junction; a read error may be the cause. The V gene's germline CDR1 is LNHNV and CDR2 YYDKDF (reference sequence). This CDR3 comprises 14 residues. TCRdb passed the 5' RACE reads through MiXCR, listing each CDR3 protein once. This table holds under 850,000 distinct CDR3 sequences, under 20% found once. This sequence was found in a male donor with ankylosing spondylitis. Sequences were obtained from blood, either unsorted or a sorted T cell fraction (not recorded which). V gene TRBV15 combines with J gene TRBJ1-3; 7 nucleotides align to TRBD1. CDR3 DNA sequence: TGTGCCACCAGCGGAGACAGGGCTGGAAACACCATATATTTT. Amino acids: CATSGDRAGNTIYF.